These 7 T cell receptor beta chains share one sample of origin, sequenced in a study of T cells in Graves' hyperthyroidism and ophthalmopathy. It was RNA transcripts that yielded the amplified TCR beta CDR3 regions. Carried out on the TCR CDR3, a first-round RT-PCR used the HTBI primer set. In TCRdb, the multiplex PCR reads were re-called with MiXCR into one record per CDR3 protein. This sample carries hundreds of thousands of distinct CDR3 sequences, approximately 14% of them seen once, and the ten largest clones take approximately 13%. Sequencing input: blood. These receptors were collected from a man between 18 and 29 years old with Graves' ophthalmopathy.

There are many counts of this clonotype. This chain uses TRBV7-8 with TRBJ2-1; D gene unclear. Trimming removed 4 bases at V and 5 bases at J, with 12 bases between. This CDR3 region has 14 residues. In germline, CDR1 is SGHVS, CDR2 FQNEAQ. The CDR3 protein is CASSSYWPHNEQFF. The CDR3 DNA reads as TGTGCCAGCAGCTCCTACTGGCCACACAATGAGCAGTTCTTC.

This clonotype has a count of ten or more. CDR3 sequence: CASSSVKGPYEQYF. The CDR3 DNA follows: TGTGCCAGCAGTTCGGTGAAGGGCCCCTACGAGCAGTACTTC. The chain is built from TRBV6-2 or TRBV6-3 and TRBJ2-7; no definite D call. Germline CDR1 MNHEY, CDR2 SVGEGT. The CDR3 runs 14 residues. The V and J ends lost 4 bases and 2 bases respectively, with 12 bases between them.

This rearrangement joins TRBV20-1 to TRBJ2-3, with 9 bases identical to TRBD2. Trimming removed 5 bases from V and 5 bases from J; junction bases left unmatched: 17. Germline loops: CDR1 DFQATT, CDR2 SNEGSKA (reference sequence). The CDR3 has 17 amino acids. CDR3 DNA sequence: TGCAGTGCTTCAGTTCTAGCGGGACCGCTCGTGGGAGATACGCAGTATTTT. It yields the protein CSASVLAGPLVGDTQYF.

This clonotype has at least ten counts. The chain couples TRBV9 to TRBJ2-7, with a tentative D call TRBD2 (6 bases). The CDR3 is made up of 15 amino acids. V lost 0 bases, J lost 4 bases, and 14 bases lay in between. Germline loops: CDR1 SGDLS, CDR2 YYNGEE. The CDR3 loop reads CASSVDSVGGYEQYF. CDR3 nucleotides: TGTGCCAGCAGCGTAGACTCGGTAGGAGGGTACGAGCAGTACTTC. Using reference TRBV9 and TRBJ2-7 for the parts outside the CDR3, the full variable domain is DSGVTQTPKHLITATGQRVTLRCSPRSGDLSVYWYQQSLDQGLQFLIQYYNGEERAKGNILERFSAQQFPDLHSELNLSSLELGDSALYFCASSVDSVGGYEQYFGPGTRLTVT.

The CDR3 sequence: CACKSGTGNFGEQYF. For the CDR3, the DNA is TGTGCATGCAAGAGCGGGACAGGGAATTTCGGCGAGCAGTACTTC. V and J are TRBV14 and TRBJ2-7, with TRBD1 identical over 9 bases. The germline CDR1 and CDR2 sequences are SGHDN and FVKESK. The CDR3 contains 15 residues.

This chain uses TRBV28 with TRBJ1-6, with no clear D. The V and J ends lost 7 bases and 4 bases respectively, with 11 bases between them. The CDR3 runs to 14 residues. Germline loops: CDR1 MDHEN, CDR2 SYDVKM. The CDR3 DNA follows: TGTGCCAGCACCCCCGAAGGATATAATTCACCCCTCCACTTT. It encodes CASTPEGYNSPLHF.

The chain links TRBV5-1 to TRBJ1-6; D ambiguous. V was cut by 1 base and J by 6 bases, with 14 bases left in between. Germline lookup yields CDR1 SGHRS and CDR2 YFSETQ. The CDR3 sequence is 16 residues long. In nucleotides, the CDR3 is TGCGCCAGCAGCTTGTCGGACCGTACCGGTAATTCACCCCTCCACTTT. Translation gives CASSLSDRTGNSPLHF.